The clone carrying this T cell receptor (beta chain) showed up just once. Treatment: randomized to nivolumab then ipilimumab (arm A) or the reverse (arm B). The assay was immunoSEQ multiplex PCR, and TCRdb's table has in-frame clones only and misses some. The data show under 40,000 clones, about 86% seen once. The data were taken from a study of sequential checkpoint blockade in melanoma. Source: CD8+ T cells sorted from blood (inferred from file names), taken from a patient given nivolumab and ipilimumab in sequence. The origin of this receptor is a human donor with melanoma.

CDR3 DNA sequence: TGCGCCAGCAGCCAAGGGGAGGCTAGCTCCTACGAGCAGTACTTC. This gives the protein CASSQGEASSYEQYF. The chain recombines TRBV4-3 with TRBJ2-7; D might be TRBD2 (6 bases). Germline-derived CDR1 and CDR2 are LGHNA and YSLEER. V was cut by 1 base and J by 0 bases, with 10 bases left in between. This CDR3 has 15 residues.